The entry that follows covers one T cell receptor beta chain sequence. This sample stems from a study of blood T cell repertoires in COVID-19. In the study overall: Sites in the United States, Italy and Spain provided acute and convalescent COVID-19 samples. PBMCs, B-cell-depleted T cells, or T cells provided the cDNA or gDNA that made up the material.

From germline, CDR1 is SQVTM and CDR2 ANQGSEA. V gave up 3 bases and J gave up 5 bases, with 10 bases separating them. CDR3 length: 12 amino acids. Authors' methods: Using reference gene primer amplification, nucleated cell counts were estimated. Measured with immunoSEQ multiplex PCR; TCRdb has only the in-frame clones, and not every one. For V, J and clone size, that table is used; D and trimming come from the DNA. This table has some 250,000 clones, roughly 90% appearing once. Either two negative PCRs, clearance, or symptom resolution qualified Cohort 3 donors as recovered. The sequence was obtained from a man aged 40-49 years who had recovered from COVID-19. Sequencing was carried out using PBMCs or T cells enriched from blood (not recorded which). The chain uses TRBV29-1 and TRBJ1-2; maybe TRBD1 (6 bases). CDR3 sequence: CSVDRGGYGYTF. The CDR3 DNA reads as TGCAGCGTTGACAGGGGTGGTTATGGCTACACCTTC. Filled out from reference TRBV29-1 and TRBJ1-2, the complete variable domain reads SAVISQKPSRDICQRGTSLTIQCQVDSQVTMMFWYRQQPGQSLTLIATANQGSEATYESGFVIDKFPISRPNLTFSTLTVSNMSPEDSSIYLCSVDRGGYGYTFGSGTRLTVV.